This T cell receptor beta chain derives from a study of beta chain features in type 1 diabetes. This clone was found a few times. Its cognate antigen is unknown. Trimming took 7 bases from V and 0 from J, leaving 20 bases between them. CDR3 length: 16 residues. CDR1 and CDR2 (germline): SQVTM, ANQGSEA. Expressed TCRB transcripts got sequenced, as all isolated RNA was reverse transcribed. Measured with immunoSEQ multiplex PCR; TCRdb has only the in-frame clones, and not every one. The sample contains around 330,000 clones, about 11% of which appear only once. Study conclusions and caveats: VDJ junctions in type 1 diabetes patients carried more deletions and fewer insertions. Any role of HLA type in TCRB rearrangement remained unresolved here.

This sequence was found in a woman aged 25 to 45 in good health. The chain has TRBV29-1 and TRBJ2-3, with a tentative D call TRBD1 (5 bases). The sequenced sample was naive CD4+ T cells from blood. This chain's CDR3 is CSGGRTWTTSTDTQYF. DNA of the CDR3: TGCAGCGGAGGACGCACATGGACAACTAGCACAGATACGCAGTATTTT.